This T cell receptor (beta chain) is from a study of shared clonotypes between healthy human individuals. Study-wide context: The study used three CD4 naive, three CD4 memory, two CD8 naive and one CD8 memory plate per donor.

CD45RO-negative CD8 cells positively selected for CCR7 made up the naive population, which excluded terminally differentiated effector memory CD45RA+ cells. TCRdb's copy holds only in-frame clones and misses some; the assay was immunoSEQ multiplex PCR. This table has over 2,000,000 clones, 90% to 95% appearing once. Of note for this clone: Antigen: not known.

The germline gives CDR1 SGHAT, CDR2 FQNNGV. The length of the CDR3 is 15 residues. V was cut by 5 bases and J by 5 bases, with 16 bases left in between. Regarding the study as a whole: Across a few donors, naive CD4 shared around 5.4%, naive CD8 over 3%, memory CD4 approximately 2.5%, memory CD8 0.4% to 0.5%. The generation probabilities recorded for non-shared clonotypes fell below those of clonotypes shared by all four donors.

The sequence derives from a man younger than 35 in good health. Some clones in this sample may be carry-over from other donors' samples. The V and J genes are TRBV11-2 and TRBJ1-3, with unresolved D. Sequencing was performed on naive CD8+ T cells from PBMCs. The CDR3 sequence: CASSLGGSSRNTIYF. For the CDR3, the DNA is TGTGCCAGCAGCCTAGGAGGCTCCTCCCGAAACACCATATATTTT.